The following is a TCR beta chain sequence with its context. No antigen is known for it. The junction had 12 bases not matched to a gene; V was cut back by 10 bases and J by 6 bases. Germline V gene sequence: CDR1 MNHEY, CDR2 SVGAGI. The CDR3 has 14 amino acids. Use of 60 Vbeta and 13 Jbeta primers characterized the PCR. Measured with immunoSEQ multiplex PCR; TCRdb has only the in-frame clones, and not every one. This table holds 150,000 to 180,000 clones, over 75% found once. These data are taken from a study of cytomegalovirus exposure and HLA in healthy donors. Whole-study findings and limits: An assumption of roughly uniform sequencing depth across donors underlay the presence/absence analyses. The productive fraction for most TCR beta V segments was about 87% or about 30% in an earlier analysis. There were approximately 150 TCR beta chains listed as cytomegalovirus-associated. As a later analysis showed, several of the most significant clusters appeared to be linked to common viral pathogens.

The chain links TRBV6-5 to TRBJ1-5; the match to TRBD1 covers 7 bases. Sequenced input: PBMCs. This receptor was taken from a middle-aged woman in good health and CMV-seropositive. In DNA form, the CDR3 reads TGTGCCACCGCAGTTACAGGGGAAGGTCAGCCCCAGCATTTT. This gives the protein CATAVTGEGQPQHF.